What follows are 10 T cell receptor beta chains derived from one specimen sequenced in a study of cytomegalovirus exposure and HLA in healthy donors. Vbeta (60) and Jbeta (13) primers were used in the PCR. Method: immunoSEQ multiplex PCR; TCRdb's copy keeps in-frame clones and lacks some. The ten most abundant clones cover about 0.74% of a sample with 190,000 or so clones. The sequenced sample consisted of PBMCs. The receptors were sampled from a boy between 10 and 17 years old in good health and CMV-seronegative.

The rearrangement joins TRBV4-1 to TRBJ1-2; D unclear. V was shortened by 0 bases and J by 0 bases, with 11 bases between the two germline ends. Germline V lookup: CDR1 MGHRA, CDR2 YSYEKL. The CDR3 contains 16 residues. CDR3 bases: TGCGCCAGCAGCCAAGACCGACTGGTCCCTAACTATGGCTACACCTTC. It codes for CASSQDRLVPNYGYTF.

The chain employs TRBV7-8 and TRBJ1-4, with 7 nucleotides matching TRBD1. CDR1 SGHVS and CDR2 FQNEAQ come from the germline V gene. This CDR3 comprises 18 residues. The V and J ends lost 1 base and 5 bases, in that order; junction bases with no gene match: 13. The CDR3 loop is CASSLVRSVVTGNEKLFF. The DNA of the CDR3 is TGTGCCAGCAGCTTAGTACGGTCGGTGGTGACAGGGAATGAAAAACTGTTTTTT.

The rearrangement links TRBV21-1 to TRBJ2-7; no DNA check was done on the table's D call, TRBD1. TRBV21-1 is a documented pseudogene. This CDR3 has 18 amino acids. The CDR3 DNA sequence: TGTGCCAGCAGCAAAAAGGGCCTAATAAACAGGGGACAATACGAGCAGTACTTC. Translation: CASSKKGLINRGQYEQYF.

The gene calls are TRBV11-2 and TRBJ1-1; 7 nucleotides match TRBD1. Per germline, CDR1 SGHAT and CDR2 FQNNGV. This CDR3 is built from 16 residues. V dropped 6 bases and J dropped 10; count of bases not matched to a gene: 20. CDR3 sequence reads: CASRSLYGQEDAGAFF. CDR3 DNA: TGTGCCAGCAGATCCCTTTACGGACAGGAAGATGCGGGAGCTTTCTTT.

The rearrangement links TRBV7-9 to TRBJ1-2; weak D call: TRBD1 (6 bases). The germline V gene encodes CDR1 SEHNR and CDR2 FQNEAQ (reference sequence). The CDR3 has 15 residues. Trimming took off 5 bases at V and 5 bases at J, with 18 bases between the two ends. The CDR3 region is CASSQEDRTLYGYTF. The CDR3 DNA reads TGTGCCAGCAGCCAAGAAGACAGGACCTTATATGGCTACACCTTC.

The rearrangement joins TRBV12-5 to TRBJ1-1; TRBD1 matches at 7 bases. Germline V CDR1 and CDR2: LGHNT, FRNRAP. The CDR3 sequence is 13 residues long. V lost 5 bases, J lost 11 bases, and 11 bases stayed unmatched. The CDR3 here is CASGPLGQDNAFF. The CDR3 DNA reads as TGTGCTAGTGGTCCCCTAGGACAGGATAATGCTTTCTTT.

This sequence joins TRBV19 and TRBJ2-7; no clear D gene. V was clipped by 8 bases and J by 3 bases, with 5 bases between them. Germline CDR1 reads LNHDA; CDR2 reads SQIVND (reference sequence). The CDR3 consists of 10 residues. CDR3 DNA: TGTGCCAGTGGAGACTACGAGCAGTACTTC. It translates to CASGDYEQYF.

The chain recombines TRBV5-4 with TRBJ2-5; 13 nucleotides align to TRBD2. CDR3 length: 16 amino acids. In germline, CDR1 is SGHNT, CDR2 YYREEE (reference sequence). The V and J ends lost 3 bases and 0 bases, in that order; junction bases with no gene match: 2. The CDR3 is CASSSGLAGYQETQYF. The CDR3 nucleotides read TGTGCCAGCAGCTCGGGACTAGCGGGGTACCAAGAGACCCAGTACTTC.

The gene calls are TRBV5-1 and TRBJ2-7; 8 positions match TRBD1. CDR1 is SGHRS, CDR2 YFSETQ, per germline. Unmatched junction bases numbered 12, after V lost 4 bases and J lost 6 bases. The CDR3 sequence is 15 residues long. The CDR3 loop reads CASSLTRTGPSEQYF. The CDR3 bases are TGCGCCAGCAGCCTAACCCGGACAGGGCCTTCCGAGCAGTACTTC.

CDR3 sequence reads: CASSVAPQGGGELFF. The CDR3 nucleotides read TGTGCCAGCAGCGTAGCCCCCCAAGGAGGCGGGGAGCTGTTTTTT. V usage is TRBV9 and J usage is TRBJ2-2; D may be TRBD2 (5 bases). V lost 0 bases to trimming and J lost 7 bases, with 13 bases between them. Germline CDR1 reads SGDLS; CDR2 reads YYNGEE. The CDR3 runs to 15 residues.